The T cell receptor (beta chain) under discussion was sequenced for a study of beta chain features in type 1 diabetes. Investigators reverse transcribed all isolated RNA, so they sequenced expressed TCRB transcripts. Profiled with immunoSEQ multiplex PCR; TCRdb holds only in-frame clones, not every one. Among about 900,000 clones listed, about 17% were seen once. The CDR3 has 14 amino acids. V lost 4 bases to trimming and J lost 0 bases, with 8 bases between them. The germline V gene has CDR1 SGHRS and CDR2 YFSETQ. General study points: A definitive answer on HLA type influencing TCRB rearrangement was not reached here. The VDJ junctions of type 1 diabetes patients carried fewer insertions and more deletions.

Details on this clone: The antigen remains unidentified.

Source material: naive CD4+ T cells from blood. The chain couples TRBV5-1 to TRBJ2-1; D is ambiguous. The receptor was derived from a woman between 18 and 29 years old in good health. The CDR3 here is CASSRLLSYNEQFF. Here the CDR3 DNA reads TGCGCCAGCAGCCGTTTGCTCTCCTACAATGAGCAGTTCTTC. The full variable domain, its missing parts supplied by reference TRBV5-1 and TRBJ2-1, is KAGVTQTPRYLIKTRGQQVTLSCSPISGHRSVSWYQQTPGQGLQFLFEYFSETQRNKGNFPGRFSGRQFSNSRSEMNVSTLELGDSALYLCASSRLLSYNEQFFGPGTRLTVL.